Below, one T cell receptor beta chain is given with its context. Antigen specificity is unknown. Trimming shortened V by 1 base and J by 5 bases, and 8 bases separated the two germline ends. Looked up from germline, CDR1 is SGHDN and CDR2 is FVKESK. The CDR3 sequence is 13 residues long. The source of the sample is a study of T cell repertoires in cytomegalovirus infection. Study findings and constraints: In two of eight donors, the top clonotype was HLA-C-restricted CMV-specific. Pooled public TCR beta family frequency picked out CMV carriers with the relevant HLA.

TCRdb reprocessed the reads via MiXCR and lists one record per CDR3 protein. The table has 150,000 to 200,000 distinct CDR3 sequences, 28% seen once. Sequencing was carried out using PBMCs. The chain uses TRBV14 and TRBJ1-2; D uncertain. The sequence derives from a human donor in good health (CMV status not recorded). Some clones in this sample may be carry-over from other donors' samples. CDR3 sequence (DNA): TGTGCCAGCAGCCAAGTAGAGACGTATGGCTACACCTTC. Translation gives CASSQVETYGYTF.